This T cell receptor beta chain originates from a study of cytomegalovirus exposure and HLA in healthy donors. Whole-study findings and limits: Among TCR beta chains of equal frequency, HLA-associated ones were more clonally expanded in a later analysis.

On this clone: Its specificity is unknown.

Trimming at V came to 5 bases and at J to 8 bases, leaving 4 bases not matched to a gene. The CDR3 runs 12 residues. Germline lookup yields CDR1 SGHDN and CDR2 FVKESK. Primers included in the PCR were 60 Vbeta and 13 Jbeta primers. Measured with immunoSEQ multiplex PCR; TCRdb has only the in-frame clones, and not every one. This table has some 120,000 clones, more than 80% appearing once. Input material: PBMCs. This clonotype originated in a man aged 25 to 45 in good health and CMV-seronegative. The rearrangement joins TRBV14 to TRBJ1-2; 8 bases match TRBD1. The chain's CDR3 is CASSAQGGGYTF. CDR3 coding DNA: TGTGCCAGCAGCGCACAGGGGGGAGGCTACACCTTC.